Presented here are 6 T cell receptor beta chains from one specimen sequenced in a study of cytomegalovirus exposure and HLA in healthy donors. The assay was immunoSEQ multiplex PCR, and TCRdb's table has in-frame clones only and misses some. The table has some 270,000 clones, 80% to 90% seen once; the top ten hold 0.95% to 1.1%. The sequenced sample consisted of PBMCs. Receptors originate from a woman between 18 and 29 years old in good health and CMV-seronegative.

The chain recombines TRBV27 with TRBJ1-6; D gene ambiguous. V lost 8 bases to trimming and J lost 5 bases, with 13 bases between them. CDR1 and CDR2 (germline): MNHEY, SMNVEV (reference sequence). This CDR3 is 14 amino acids long. CDR3 coding DNA: TGTGCCAGCTGGGAGTCGGCGGATAATTCACCCCTCCACTTT. Its protein is CASWESADNSPLHF.

The chain couples TRBV18 to TRBJ2-6; D perhaps matches TRBD1 (5 bases). The germline V gene has CDR1 KGHSH and CDR2 LQKENI. The germline V and J ends were trimmed by 3 bases and 1 base, with 13 bases remaining between them. This CDR3 comprises 17 residues. CDR3: CASSPRQPASGANVLTF. The CDR3 nucleotides read TGTGCCAGCTCACCCCGACAGCCGGCTTCTGGGGCCAACGTCCTGACTTTC.

The chain is built from TRBV27 and TRBJ1-5; 9 bases line up with TRBD1. Trimming at V came to 6 bases and at J to 5 bases, leaving 5 bases not matched to a gene. The CDR3 is 14 amino acids. In germline, CDR1 is MNHEY, CDR2 SMNVEV (reference sequence). CDR3 sequence (DNA): TGTGCCAGCAGGGCGGGACAGGGCCATCAGCCCCAGCATTTT. Translation: CASRAGQGHQPQHF.

The chain links TRBV27 to TRBJ1-1; D unresolved. V was pared by 2 bases and J by 1 base, with 8 bases between. The germline V gene encodes CDR1 MNHEY and CDR2 SMNVEV (reference sequence). The CDR3 runs to 14 residues. CDR3 DNA: TGTGCCAGCAGTTTACTCGCGGAGAACACTGAAGCTTTCTTT. It specifies CASSLLAENTEAFF.

Notes on this clone: Other DNA sequences in the same sample also yield this CDR3. V usage is TRBV6-5 and J usage is TRBJ2-1, with 7 bases aligning to TRBD2. Germline V gives CDR1 MNHEY, CDR2 SVGAGI. V shed 2 bases, J shed 0 bases, and the junction held 4 bases outside the gene matches. The CDR3 sequence is 16 residues long. In nucleotides, the CDR3 is TGTGCCAGCAGTTACGAGCGGGGAAGCTCCTACAATGAGCAGTTCTTC. This encodes CASSYERGSSYNEQFF.

The gene calls are TRBV6-6 and TRBJ2-7; TRBD1 agrees at 9 bases. The CDR3 spans 14 residues. J gave up 7 bases and V 6 bases, and 10 bases lay outside the gene matches. CDR1 is MNHNY, CDR2 SVGAGI, per germline (reference sequence). CDR3 sequence reads: CASRPGQGPREQYF. The CDR3 bases are TGTGCCAGCAGACCGGGACAGGGCCCTAGAGAGCAGTACTTC.